The 17 T cell receptor beta chains below all came from one sample that was sequenced in a study of blood T cell repertoires in COVID-19 (dated by TCRdb to between 2020 and 2021). The library was generated by the immunoSEQ multiplex PCR assay. The immuneACCESS repertoire file appears here via TCRdb, limited to in-frame rearrangements. These files lack a portion of the clones; in checked studies, under half of the deficit traces to unresolved V genes, and the cause of the others is not known. The sample has tens of thousands of clones on record, almost 90% of them singletons. 20% to 25% of the sample is held by the ten biggest clonotypes. Sequencing used peripheral blood. Receptors originate from a woman in her 50s with active or convalescent COVID-19.

The rearrangement uses TRBV2 and TRBJ2-1, with TRBD1 matching 8 bases. This CDR3 has 14 residues. Germline V gives CDR1 SNHLY, CDR2 FYNNEI. Losses at the gene ends were 7 bases for V and 5 bases for J; bases not matched to a gene: 7. The CDR3: CASIRTGSDNEQFF. In nucleotides, the CDR3 is TGTGCCAGCATCAGGACAGGGAGTGACAATGAGCAGTTCTTC.

The gene calls are TRBV7-6 and TRBJ2-5; 7 bases fit TRBD2. The germline gives CDR1 SGHVS, CDR2 FNYEAQ. V lost 8 bases to trimming and J lost 5 bases; unmatched junction nucleotides: 17. The CDR3 consists of 16 residues. DNA of the CDR3: TGTGCCAGCGGCCGGGAGGATAGGCCGGGGCGGGAGACCCAGTACTTC. This sequence encodes CASGREDRPGRETQYF. The full variable domain, its missing parts supplied by reference TRBV7-6 and TRBJ2-5, is GAGVSQSPRYKVTKRGQDVALRCDPISGHVSLYWYRQALGQGPEFLTYFNYEAQQDKSGLPNDRFSAERPEGSISTLTIQRTEQRDSAMYRCASGREDRPGRETQYFGPGTRLLVL.

The table lists this clone with a count of one. The J gene is TRBJ2-1, the V gene TRBV7-3, with D tentatively TRBD2 (6 bases). CDR1 and CDR2 (germline): SGHTA, FQGTGA. The CDR3 covers 15 residues. Trimming took off 2 bases at V and 7 bases at J, with 15 bases between the two ends. The CDR3 here is CASSLGLAMENEQFF. As DNA, the CDR3 is TGTGCCAGCAGCTTAGGGCTAGCGATGGAGAATGAGCAGTTCTTC. Together with reference TRBV7-3 and TRBJ2-1, the CDR3 gives the full variable domain: GAGVSQTPSNKVTEKGKYVELRCDPISGHTALYWYRQSLGQGPEFLIYFQGTGAADDSGLPNDRFFAVRPEGSVSTLKIQRTERGDSAVYLCASSLGLAMENEQFFGPGTRLTVL.

This clone has only a few counts. The rearrangement links TRBV7-9 to TRBJ1-5; no definite D call. The V end lost 5 bases, the J end lost 4 bases, and 6 bases lay between the germline ends. This CDR3 has 12 amino acids. CDR1 SEHNR and CDR2 FQNEAQ come from the germline V gene (reference sequence). Here the CDR3 DNA reads TGTGCCAGCAGCCCTAATAATCAGCCCCAGCATTTT. The encoded protein is CASSPNNQPQHF.

The chain is built from TRBV7-9 and TRBJ2-1; no clear D gene. Germline V CDR1 and CDR2: SEHNR, FQNEAQ (reference sequence). The CDR3 is made up of 12 amino acids. With 4 bases removed from V and 5 bases from J, the gap between germline ends came to 6 bases. The CDR3 here is CASSYRDNEQFF. For the CDR3, the DNA is TGTGCCAGCAGCTACCGAGACAATGAGCAGTTCTTC.

The chain couples TRBV19 to TRBJ2-3, with D tentatively TRBD1 (6 bases). The CDR3 has 13 amino acids. V lost 10 bases and J lost 3, with 14 bases in between. Germline V CDR1 and CDR2: LNHDA, SQIVND (reference sequence). CDR3: CATLNGTTDTQYF. The CDR3 DNA reads TGTGCCACCCTGAACGGGACAACAGATACGCAGTATTTT. Full variable domain (missing parts from reference TRBV19 and TRBJ2-3): DGGITQSPKYLFRKEGQNVTLSCEQNLNHDAMYWYRQDPGQGLRLIYYSQIVNDFQKGDIAEGYSVSREKKESFPLTVTSAQKNPTAFYLCATLNGTTDTQYFGPGTRLTVL.

V is TRBV15 and J is TRBJ1-5; D ambiguous. The V end lost 3 bases, the J end lost 1 base, and 4 bases lay between the germline ends. The CDR3 has 13 residues. Germline assignment: CDR1 LNHNV and CDR2 YYDKDF (reference sequence). DNA of the CDR3: TGTGCCACCAGCAGGCGGAGCAATCAGCCCCAGCATTTT. Protein product: CATSRRSNQPQHF.

J is TRBJ2-1 and V is TRBV5-5, with a tentative D call TRBD1 (5 bases). The CDR3 extends over 16 amino acids. With 3 bases removed from V and 8 bases from J, the gap between germline ends came to 21 bases. Germline V lookup: CDR1 SGHKS, CDR2 YYEKEE (reference sequence). The chain's CDR3 is CASSWQPGHSIDEQFF. DNA for the CDR3: TGTGCCAGCAGCTGGCAGCCCGGACATAGTATCGATGAGCAGTTCTTC.

This clone was detected only once. V gene TRBV7-8 combines with J gene TRBJ2-7; 9 bases fit TRBD2. Germline values: CDR1 SGHVS, CDR2 FQNEAQ. The V gene end was trimmed by 5 bases and the J gene end by 4 bases; junction bases not matched to a gene: 12. The CDR3 loop spans 16 amino acids. The CDR3 DNA reads TGTGCCAGCAGCGGGGGTGGCGGGAGGGCATTTTACGAGCAGTACTTC. This codes for CASSGGGGRAFYEQYF.

CDR3 DNA: TGTGCCAGCAGCGCCTATGACAGGGGCTACGAGCAGTACTTC. It is translated as CASSAYDRGYEQYF. This chain uses TRBV6-5 with TRBJ2-7; TRBD1 aligns across 8 bases. The CDR3 has 14 amino acids. CDR1 is MNHEY, CDR2 SVGAGI, per germline. V lost 6 bases to trimming and J lost 3 bases; unmatched junction nucleotides: 7.

V gene TRBV10-3 combines with J gene TRBJ2-1; D might be TRBD2 (5 bases). This CDR3 comprises 18 residues. Deletions cut 2 bases from V and 0 bases from J, with 17 bases between. Germline CDR1 ENHRY, CDR2 SYGVKD. The CDR3 DNA follows: TGTGCCATCAGTGAGGCGGTTCGGCTTACTAGCTCCTACAATGAGCAGTTCTTC. This encodes CAISEAVRLTSSYNEQFF.

The rearrangement joins TRBV5-5 to TRBJ2-6; no firm D call. CDR1 and CDR2 from the germline V gene are SGHKS and YYEKEE (reference sequence). Trimming shortened V by 4 bases and J by 4 bases, and 12 bases separated the two germline ends. The CDR3 contains 15 residues. CDR3 nucleotides: TGTGCCAGCAGCCCTTTTGGGCCCGGGGCCAACGTCCTGACTTTC. This gives the protein CASSPFGPGANVLTF.

This clone has more than one count but fewer than ten. This chain joins TRBV6-5 and TRBJ2-7; TRBD1 agrees at 8 bases. The germline V gene has CDR1 MNHEY and CDR2 SVGAGI. This CDR3 region has 12 residues. V lost 7 bases, J lost 7 bases, and 6 bases stayed unmatched. This CDR3 is CASNPRGHEQYF. The DNA of the CDR3 is TGTGCCAGCAATCCCAGGGGGCATGAGCAGTACTTC.

This chain connects TRBV7-3 to TRBJ1-2; 8 bases align to TRBD1. Germline CDR1 SGHTA, CDR2 FQGTGA. With V trimmed by 4 bases and J by 8 bases, 18 bases remained unmatched. The CDR3 has 17 amino acids. DNA for the CDR3: TGTGCCAGCAGCTCCAACGGACAGGGTGGACTAGCGGGCGGCTACACCTTC. Translating gives CASSSNGQGGLAGGYTF.

In DNA form, the CDR3 reads TGCAGTGCTAGTCCCACAGGGGGCCTAGGTCAGCCCCAGCATTTT. Translating it yields CSASPTGGLGQPQHF. The chain joins TRBV20-1 to TRBJ1-5; 9 positions agree with TRBD1. With 3 bases clipped from V and 6 bases from J, the junction kept 9 bases outside the gene matches. Germline V gene lookup returns CDR1 DFQATT and CDR2 SNEGSKA (reference sequence). This CDR3 spans 15 amino acids.

This chain links TRBV10-3 with TRBJ1-1; 9 bases are a match to TRBD1. J was trimmed by 0 bases and V by 8 bases; bases with no gene match: 13. The germline gives CDR1 ENHRY, CDR2 SYGVKD. This CDR3 has 17 residues. The CDR3 protein is CAISRSGTGYMNTEAFF. The CDR3 DNA is TGTGCCATCTCCCGTTCCGGGACAGGGTACATGAACACTGAAGCTTTCTTT.

This chain uses TRBV9 with TRBJ2-1; 9 nucleotides match TRBD2. There are 14 residues in the CDR3. Germline V gives CDR1 SGDLS, CDR2 YYNGEE. V shed 0 bases, J shed 9 bases, and the junction held 4 bases outside the gene matches. CDR3 amino acids: CASSVGAGGLEQFF. In DNA form, the CDR3 reads TGTGCCAGCAGCGTAGGGGCGGGAGGGCTTGAGCAGTTCTTC. Drawing the rest from reference TRBV9 and TRBJ2-1, the complete variable domain is DSGVTQTPKHLITATGQRVTLRCSPRSGDLSVYWYQQSLDQGLQFLIQYYNGEERAKGNILERFSAQQFPDLHSELNLSSLELGDSALYFCASSVGAGGLEQFFGPGTRLTVL.